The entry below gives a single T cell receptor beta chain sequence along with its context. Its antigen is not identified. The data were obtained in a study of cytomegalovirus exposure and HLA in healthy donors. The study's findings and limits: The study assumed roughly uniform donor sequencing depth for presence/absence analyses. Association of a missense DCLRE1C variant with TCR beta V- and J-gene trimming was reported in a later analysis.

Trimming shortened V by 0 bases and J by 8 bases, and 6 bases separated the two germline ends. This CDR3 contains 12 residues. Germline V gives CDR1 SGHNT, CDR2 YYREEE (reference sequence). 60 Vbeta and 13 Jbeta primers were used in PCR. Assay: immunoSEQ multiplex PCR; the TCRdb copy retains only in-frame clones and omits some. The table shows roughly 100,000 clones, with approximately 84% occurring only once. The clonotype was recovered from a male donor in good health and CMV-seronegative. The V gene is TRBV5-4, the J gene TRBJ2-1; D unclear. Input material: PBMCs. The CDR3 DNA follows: TGTGCCAGCAGCTTGGACTCGGATGAGCAGTTCTTC. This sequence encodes CASSLDSDEQFF.